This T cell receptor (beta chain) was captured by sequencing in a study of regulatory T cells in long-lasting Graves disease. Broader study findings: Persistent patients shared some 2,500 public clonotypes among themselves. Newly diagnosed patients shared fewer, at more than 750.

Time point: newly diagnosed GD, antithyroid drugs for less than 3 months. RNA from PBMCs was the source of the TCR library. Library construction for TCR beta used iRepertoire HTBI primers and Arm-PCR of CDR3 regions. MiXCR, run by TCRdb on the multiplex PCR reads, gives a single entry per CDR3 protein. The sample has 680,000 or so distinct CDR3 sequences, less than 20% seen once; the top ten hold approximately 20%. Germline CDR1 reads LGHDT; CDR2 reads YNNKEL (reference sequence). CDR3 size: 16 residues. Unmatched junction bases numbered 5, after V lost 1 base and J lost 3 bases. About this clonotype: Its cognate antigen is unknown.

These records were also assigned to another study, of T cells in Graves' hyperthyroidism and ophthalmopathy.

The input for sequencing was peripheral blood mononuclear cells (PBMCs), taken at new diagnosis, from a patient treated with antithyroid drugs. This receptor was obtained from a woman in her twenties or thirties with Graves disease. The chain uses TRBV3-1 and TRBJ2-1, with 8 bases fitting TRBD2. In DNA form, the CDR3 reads TGTGCCAGCAGCCAAGGGCTAGCGGGCAACTACAATGAGCAGTTCTTC. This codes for CASSQGLAGNYNEQFF.